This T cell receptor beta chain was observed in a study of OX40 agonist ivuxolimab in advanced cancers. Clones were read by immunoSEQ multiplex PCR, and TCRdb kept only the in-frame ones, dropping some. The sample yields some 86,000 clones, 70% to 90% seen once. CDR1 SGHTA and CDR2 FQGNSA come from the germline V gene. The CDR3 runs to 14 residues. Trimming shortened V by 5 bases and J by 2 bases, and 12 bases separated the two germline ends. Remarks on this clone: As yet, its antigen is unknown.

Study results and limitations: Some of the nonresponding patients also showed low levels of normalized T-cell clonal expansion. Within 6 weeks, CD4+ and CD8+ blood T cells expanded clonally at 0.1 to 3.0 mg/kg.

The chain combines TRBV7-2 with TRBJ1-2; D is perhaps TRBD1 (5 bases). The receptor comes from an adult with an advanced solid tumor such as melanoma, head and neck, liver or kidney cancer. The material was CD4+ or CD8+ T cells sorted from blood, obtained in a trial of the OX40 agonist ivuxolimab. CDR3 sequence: CASSPRQGNYGYTF. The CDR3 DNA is TGTGCCAGCAGCCCTCGTCAGGGAAACTATGGCTACACCTTC. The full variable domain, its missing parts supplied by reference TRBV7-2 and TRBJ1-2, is GAGVSQSPSNKVTEKGKDVELRCDPISGHTALYWYRQSLGQGLEFLIYFQGNSAPDKSGLPSDRFSAERTGGSVSTLTIQRTQQEDSAVYLCASSPRQGNYGYTFGSGTRLTVV.